The clone carrying this TCR beta chain was picked up many times. Its antigen is still unknown. V lost 1 base to trimming and J lost 4 bases; unmatched junction nucleotides: 5. The CDR3 covers 15 residues. CDR1 and CDR2 from the germline V gene are SGHRS and YFSETQ. During its preparation, the TCRbeta library received unique molecular identifiers. TCRdb re-derived calls from the PCR reads in MiXCR, one entry per CDR3 protein. The table lists 250,000 to 300,000 distinct CDR3 sequences, 10% of them singletons. This record comes from a study of T-cell reconstitution after alpha-beta-depleted transplantation in children. General study results and limits: It was reported that alpha-beta T cells came from several hundred expanded graft clones (about two months after transplant). Recipient T cells and thymic progenitors that survived were the source of the high TCRbeta diversity seen at day 60 in some patients. Newly produced T cells mostly provided counts and TCRbeta diversity after one year, as hyperexpanded clones declined.

V usage is TRBV5-1 and J usage is TRBJ2-3, with 8 bases lining up with TRBD2. The sequencing here drew on PBMCs, taken before TCRalphabeta/CD19-depleted stem cell transplant. This sequence originates from a boy under three years old with acute myeloid leukemia, due to receive a stem cell transplant. CDR3 sequence reads: CASSLQREFADTQYF. The DNA for the CDR3 is TGCGCCAGCAGCTTGCAGCGGGAGTTTGCAGATACGCAGTATTTT. Variable domain in full (rest from reference TRBV5-1 and TRBJ2-3): KAGVTQTPRYLIKTRGQQVTLSCSPISGHRSVSWYQQTPGQGLQFLFEYFSETQRNKGNFPGRFSGRQFSNSRSEMNVSTLELGDSALYLCASSLQREFADTQYFGPGTRLTVL.